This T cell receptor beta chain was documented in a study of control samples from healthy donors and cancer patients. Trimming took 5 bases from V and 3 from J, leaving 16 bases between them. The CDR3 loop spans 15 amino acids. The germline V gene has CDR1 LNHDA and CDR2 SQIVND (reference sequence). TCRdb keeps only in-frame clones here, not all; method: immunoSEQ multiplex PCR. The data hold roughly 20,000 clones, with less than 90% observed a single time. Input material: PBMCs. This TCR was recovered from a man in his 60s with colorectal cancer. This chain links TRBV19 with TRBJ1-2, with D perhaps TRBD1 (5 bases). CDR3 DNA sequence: TGTGCCAGTAGTTTAACGGGGGACGTGGACTATGGCTACACCTTC. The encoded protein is CASSLTGDVDYGYTF.